Shown below are 6 T cell receptor beta chains from a single sample sequenced in a study of graft-versus-host responses after intestinal transplantation (dated by TCRdb to the early 2020s). Receptors were amplified or captured by the immunoSEQ multiplex PCR assay. TCRdb provides this immuneACCESS table in a form limited to in-frame rearrangements. Some clones are lacking; in checked studies, under half of them reflect an unresolved V gene, and why the rest are absent is not known. Present in this sample are over 100,000 clones, just under 95% of which were seen just once. Of the sample, around 0.12% is held by the ten largest clones. The antigens of these receptors remain unknown. This sample's time point label indicates: cells obtained before transplantation from donor or recipient. The specimen was unstimulated CD4+ T cells sorted from spleen or lymph node cells, collected before intestinal transplant. The source is a human donor who received an intestinal transplant.

The V call is TRBV19, the J call TRBJ1-3; TRBD1 might be the D (5 bases). Germline CDR1 reads LNHDA; CDR2 reads SQIVND (reference sequence). The CDR3 has 17 residues. Between the trimmed V and J ends, which lost 5 bases and 0 bases, there was a span of 17 bases. The CDR3 DNA reads TGTGCCAGTAGTCGAGGTCAGGGCGGAAGCTCTGGAAACACCATATATTTT. Amino acid sequence: CASSRGQGGSSGNTIYF. Looking up the rest from reference TRBV19 and TRBJ1-3 gives the full variable domain: DGGITQSPKYLFRKEGQNVTLSCEQNLNHDAMYWYRQDPGQGLRLIYYSQIVNDFQKGDIAEGYSVSREKKESFPLTVTSAQKNPTAFYLCASSRGQGGSSGNTIYFGEGSWLTVV.

The J gene is TRBJ2-1, the V gene TRBV7-6; the match to TRBD2 covers 7 bases. The junction had 7 bases not matched to a gene; V was cut back by 5 bases and J by 0 bases. Germline V gene data show CDR1 as SGHVS and CDR2 as FNYEAQ. The CDR3 is 16 amino acids. The CDR3 DNA reads TGTGCCAGCAGCCCTAGAGGCGGGAGCTCCTACAATGAGCAGTTCTTC. It codes for CASSPRGGSSYNEQFF.

The V call is TRBV20-1, the J call TRBJ2-7; D not resolved. The V end was cut by 3 bases, the J end by 3 bases, with 6 bases between. This CDR3 has 11 amino acids. The V gene's germline CDR1 is DFQATT and CDR2 SNEGSKA (reference sequence). CDR3 coding DNA: TGCAGTGCTAGGAGTATCTACGAGCAGTACTTC. It is translated as CSARSIYEQYF.

The gene calls are TRBV4-2 and TRBJ1-2; 9 nucleotides match TRBD1. CDR1 is LGHNA, CDR2 YNFKEQ, per germline. There are 21 residues in the CDR3. With 4 bases clipped from V and 0 bases from J, the junction kept 21 bases outside the gene matches. The chain's CDR3 is CASSPGPGTGYGSLTNYGYTF. In DNA, the CDR3 is TGTGCCAGCAGCCCTGGTCCCGGGACAGGGTATGGGTCCCTAACTAACTATGGCTACACCTTC.

The V and J genes are TRBV6-6 and TRBJ2-7, with 7 bases fitting TRBD1. The CDR3 has 15 amino acids. The germline CDR1 and CDR2 sequences are MNHNY and SVGAGI (reference sequence). With 3 bases clipped from V and 0 bases from J, the junction kept 5 bases outside the gene matches. The CDR3 coding sequence is TGTGCCAGCAGTTATGACAGGGTTAGCTCCTACGAGCAGTACTTC. Protein: CASSYDRVSSYEQYF.

This clone appeared a few times. The chain is built from TRBV18 and TRBJ1-5, with 9 bases aligning to TRBD1. With V trimmed by 6 bases and J by 6 bases, 6 bases remained unmatched. Per germline, CDR1 KGHSH and CDR2 LQKENI. This CDR3 has 14 amino acids. The CDR3 is CASSPGQGSQPQHF. CDR3 nucleotide sequence: TGTGCCAGCTCTCCGGGACAGGGTAGTCAGCCCCAGCATTTT. The full variable domain, its missing parts supplied by reference TRBV18 and TRBJ1-5, is NAGVMQNPRHLVRRRGQEARLRCSPMKGHSHVYWYRQLPEEGLKFMVYLQKENIIDESGMPKERFSAEFPKEGPSILRIQQVVRGDSAAYFCASSPGQGSQPQHFGDGTRLSIL.